This T cell receptor (beta chain) comes out of a study of T cell responses to AZD1222 COVID-19 vaccine. Germline CDR1 and CDR2: KGHSH and LQKENI. There are 15 residues in the CDR3. The V and J ends lost 2 bases and 4 bases respectively, with 12 bases between them. Profiling relied on immunoSEQ multiplex PCR, and the TCRdb table lists in-frame clones only, not all of them. The sample shows approximately 100,000 clones, approximately 90% of them seen only once. The origin of this receptor is an adult in good health. The rearrangement joins TRBV18 to TRBJ1-5; perhaps TRBD1 as D (6 bases). Sequenced material: peripheral blood, taken on day 0 of AZD1222 vaccination. CDR3 nucleotides: TGTGCCAGCTCACCATCAGGGGTTCTAAATCAGCCCCAGCATTTT. Protein product: CASSPSGVLNQPQHF.